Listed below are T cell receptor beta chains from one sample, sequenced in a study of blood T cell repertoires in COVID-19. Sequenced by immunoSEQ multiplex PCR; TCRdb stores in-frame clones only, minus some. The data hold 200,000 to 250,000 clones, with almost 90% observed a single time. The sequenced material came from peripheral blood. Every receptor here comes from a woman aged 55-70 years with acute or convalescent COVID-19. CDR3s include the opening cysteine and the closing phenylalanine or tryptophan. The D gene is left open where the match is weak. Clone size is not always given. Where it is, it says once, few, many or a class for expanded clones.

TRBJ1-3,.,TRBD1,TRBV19,CASSTDRGPGNTIYF,TGTGCCAGTAGTACCGACAGGGGGCCTGGAAACACCATATATTTT
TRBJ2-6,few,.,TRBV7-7,CASSLARVGANVLTF,TGTGCCAGCAGCTTAGCGAGAGTTGGGGCCAACGTCCTGACTTTC
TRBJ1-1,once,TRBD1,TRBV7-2,CASSLVGTGKEAFF,TGTGCCAGCAGCTTAGTCGGGACAGGGAAGGAAGCTTTCTTT
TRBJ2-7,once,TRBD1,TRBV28,CASLNPQGYEQYF,TGTGCCAGTCTAAATCCACAGGGGTACGAGCAGTACTTC
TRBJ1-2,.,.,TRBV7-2,CASSLGNPGVANYGYTF,TGTGCCAGCAGCTTAGGGAATCCAGGGGTTGCTAACTATGGCTACACCTTC
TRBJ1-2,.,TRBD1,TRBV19,CASSITAQGALYGYTF,TGTGCCAGTAGTATAACGGCACAGGGGGCCCTCTATGGCTACACCTTC
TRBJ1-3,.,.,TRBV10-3,CAIRKQSPGNTIYF,TGTGCCATCAGGAAACAGAGCCCTGGAAACACCATATATTTT
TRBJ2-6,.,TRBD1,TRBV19,CASSSTGVANVLTF,TGTGCCAGTAGTTCGACAGGGGTAGCCAACGTCCTGACTTTC
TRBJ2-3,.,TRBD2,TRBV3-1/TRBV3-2,CASRSSGRAEGTQYF,TGTGCCAGCAGGTCTAGCGGGAGGGCCGAGGGGACGCAGTATTTT
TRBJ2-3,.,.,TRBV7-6,CASSLVAYQAQYF,TGTGCCAGCAGCTTAGTGGCGTATCAGGCGCAGTATTTT
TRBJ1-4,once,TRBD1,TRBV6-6,CASLQDRGQEKLFF,TGTGCCAGCCTCCAGGACAGGGGGCAAGAAAAACTGTTTTTT
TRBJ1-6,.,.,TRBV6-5,CASSKTLGSPLHF,TGTGCCAGCAGCAAGACTCTCGGGTCACCCCTCCACTTT
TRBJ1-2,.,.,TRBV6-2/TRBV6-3,CASSYGQAGVYGYTF,TGTGCCAGCAGTTACGGGCAGGCTGGTGTTTATGGCTACACCTTC
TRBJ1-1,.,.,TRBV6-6,CASNQQGGNTEAFF,TGTGCCAGCAACCAGCAGGGTGGGAACACTGAAGCTTTCTTT
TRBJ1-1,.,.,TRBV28,CASRIRILLNTEAFF,TGTGCCAGTAGGATCAGGATCCTCCTTAACACTGAAGCTTTCTTT
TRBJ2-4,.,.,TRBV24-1,CATSATGSKNIQYF,TGTGCCACCAGTGCCACCGGGTCAAAAAACATTCAGTACTTC
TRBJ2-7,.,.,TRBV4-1,CASSPGQRSYEQYF,TGCGCCAGCAGCCCGGGACAAAGGAGCTACGAGCAGTACTTC
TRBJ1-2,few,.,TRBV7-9,CASSLALGQTPNYGYTF,TGTGCCAGCAGCTTAGCATTGGGACAAACCCCTAACTATGGCTACACCTTC
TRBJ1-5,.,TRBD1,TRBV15,CATSLQWTGHNQPQHF,TGTGCCACCAGCCTCCAATGGACAGGCCATAATCAGCCCCAGCATTTT
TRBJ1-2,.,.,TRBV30,CAWSVPGGRGGYGYTF,TGTGCCTGGAGTGTACCGGGGGGGCGCGGGGGCTATGGCTACACCTTC
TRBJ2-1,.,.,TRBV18,CASSPPNNNEQFF,TGTGCCAGCTCACCACCGAACAACAATGAGCAGTTCTTC
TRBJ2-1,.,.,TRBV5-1,CASSYRDWYNEQFF,TGCGCCAGCAGCTACCGGGACTGGTACAATGAGCAGTTCTTC
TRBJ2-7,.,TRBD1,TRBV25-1,CASSERFTGQAPYEQYF,TGTGCCAGCAGTGAACGATTCACCGGACAGGCACCCTACGAGCAGTACTTC
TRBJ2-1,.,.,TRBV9,CASSALRGSRSYNEQFF,TGTGCCAGCAGCGCCCTCCGAGGGAGCCGCTCCTACAATGAGCAGTTCTTC
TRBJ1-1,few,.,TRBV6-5,CASGQGSNTEAFF,TGTGCCAGCGGGCAGGGCTCGAACACTGAAGCTTTCTTT
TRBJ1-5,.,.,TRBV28,CASILNRLYSNQPQHF,TGTGCCAGCATCCTAAACAGGCTCTATAGCAATCAGCCCCAGCATTTT
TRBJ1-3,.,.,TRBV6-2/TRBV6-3,CASSYYLGISGNTIYF,TGTGCCAGCAGTTACTATCTGGGCATCTCTGGAAACACCATATATTTT
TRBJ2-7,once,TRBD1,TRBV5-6,CASSGNRGEYEQYF,TGTGCCAGCAGCGGTAACAGGGGCGAGTACGAGCAGTACTTC
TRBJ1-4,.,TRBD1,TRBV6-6,CASSRTGAGEKLFF,TGTGCCAGCAGCCGGACAGGAGCCGGCGAAAAACTGTTTTTT
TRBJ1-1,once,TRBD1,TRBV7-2,CASSLQGANTEAFF,TGTGCCAGCAGCTTACAGGGGGCGAACACTGAAGCTTTCTTT
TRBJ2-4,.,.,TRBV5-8,CASSLDLTTKNIQYF,TGTGCCAGCAGCTTGGATCTCACTACCAAAAACATTCAGTACTTC
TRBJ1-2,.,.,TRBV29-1,CSAADRDSMWGYTF,TGCAGCGCTGCGGACAGAGACTCTATGTGGGGCTACACCTTC
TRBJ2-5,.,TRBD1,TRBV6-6,CASSLTGSQETQYF,TGTGCCAGCAGTTTGACAGGGAGTCAAGAGACCCAGTACTTC
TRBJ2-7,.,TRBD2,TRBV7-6,CASSPQTSGSGRQYF,TGTGCCAGCAGCCCACAGACTAGCGGGAGTGGAAGGCAGTACTTC
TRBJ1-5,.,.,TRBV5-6,CASSYWGQGQPQHF,TGTGCCAGCAGCTATTGGGGACAAGGTCAGCCCCAGCATTTT
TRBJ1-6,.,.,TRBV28,CASTSPAAGENKPLHF,TGTGCCAGCACCTCGCCCGCGGCAGGGGAAAATAAACCCCTCCACTTT
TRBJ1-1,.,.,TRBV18,CASSPGQQNTEAFF,TGTGCCAGCTCCCCAGGACAGCAGAACACTGAAGCTTTCTTT
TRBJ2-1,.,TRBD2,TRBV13,CASSLGLTGLAGSYNEQFF,TGTGCCAGCAGCTTAGGCCTAACGGGACTAGCGGGTTCGTACAATGAGCAGTTCTTC
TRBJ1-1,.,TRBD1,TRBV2,CASKTGTGSTWGTEAFF,TGTGCCAGCAAAACCGGGACAGGGTCCACCTGGGGCACTGAAGCTTTCTTT
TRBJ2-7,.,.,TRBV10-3,CAANDRPSYEQYF,TGTGCCGCGAACGACAGGCCCTCCTACGAGCAGTACTTC
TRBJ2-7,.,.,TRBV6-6,CASSYAGLLLEEQYF,TGTGCCAGCAGTTATGCGGGACTCCTGTTGGAAGAGCAGTACTTC
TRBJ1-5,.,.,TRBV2,CASSGEQGDQPQHF,TGTGCCAGCAGTGGGGAACAGGGCGATCAGCCCCAGCATTTT
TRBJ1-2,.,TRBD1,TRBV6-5,CASSYDRATDYGYTF,TGTGCCAGCAGTTACGACAGGGCGACTGACTATGGCTACACCTTC
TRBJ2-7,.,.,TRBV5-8,CASSLEAGSYEQYF,TGTGCCAGCAGCTTGGAGGCGGGGTCGTACGAGCAGTACTTC
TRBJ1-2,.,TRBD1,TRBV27,CASSQSPRDRPLYGYTF,TGTGCCAGTAGCCAATCTCCCCGGGACAGGCCTCTCTATGGCTACACCTTC
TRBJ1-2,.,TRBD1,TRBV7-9,CASGPIPGQGAYGYTF,TGTGCCAGCGGACCTATTCCGGGACAGGGGGCGTATGGCTACACCTTC
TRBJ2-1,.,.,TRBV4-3,CASRAGDYNEQFF,TGCGCCAGCAGGGCCGGGGACTACAATGAGCAGTTCTTC
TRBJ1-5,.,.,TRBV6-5,CASSYRAGQPQHF,TGTGCCAGCAGTTACCGGGCGGGTCAGCCCCAGCATTTT
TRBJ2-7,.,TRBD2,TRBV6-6,CASSSSGGGRYEQYF,TGTGCCAGCAGTTCCAGCGGCGGGGGGCGGTACGAGCAGTACTTC
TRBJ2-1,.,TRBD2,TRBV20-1,CSASLAGTSNDEQFF,TGCAGTGCTAGTTTGGCCGGGACTAGCAACGATGAGCAGTTCTTC
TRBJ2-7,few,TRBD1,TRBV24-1,CATAPGQGHYEQYF,TGTGCCACCGCACCGGGACAGGGCCACTACGAGCAGTACTTC
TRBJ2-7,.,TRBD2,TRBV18,CASSPGLAGIYEQYF,TGTGCCAGCTCACCCGGACTAGCGGGAATCTACGAGCAGTACTTC
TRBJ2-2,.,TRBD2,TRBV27,CASSLRLAGGTGELFF,TGTGCCAGCAGTTTAAGACTAGCGGGAGGCACCGGGGAGCTGTTTTTT
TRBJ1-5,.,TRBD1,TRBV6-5,CAVNRGYQPQHF,TGTGCCGTGAACAGGGGATACCAGCCCCAGCATTTT
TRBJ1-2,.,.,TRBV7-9,CASSLDEGVGYNGYTF,TGTGCCAGCAGCTTAGATGAGGGGGTAGGATATAATGGCTACACCTTC